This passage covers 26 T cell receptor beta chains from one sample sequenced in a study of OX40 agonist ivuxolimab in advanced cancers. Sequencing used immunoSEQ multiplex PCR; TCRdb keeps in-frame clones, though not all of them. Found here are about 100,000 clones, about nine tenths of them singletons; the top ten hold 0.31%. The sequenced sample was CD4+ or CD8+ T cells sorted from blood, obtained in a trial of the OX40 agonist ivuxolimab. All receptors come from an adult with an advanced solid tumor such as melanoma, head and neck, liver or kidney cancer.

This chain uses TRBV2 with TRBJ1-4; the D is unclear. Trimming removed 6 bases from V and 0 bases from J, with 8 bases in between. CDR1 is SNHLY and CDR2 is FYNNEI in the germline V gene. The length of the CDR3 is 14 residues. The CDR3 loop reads CASRERSTNEKLFF. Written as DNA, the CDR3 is TGTGCCAGCAGGGAGAGGTCAACTAATGAAAAACTGTTTTTT.

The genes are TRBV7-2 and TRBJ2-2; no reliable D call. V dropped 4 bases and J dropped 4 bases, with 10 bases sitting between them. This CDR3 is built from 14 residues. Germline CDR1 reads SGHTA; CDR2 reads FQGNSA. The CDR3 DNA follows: TGTGCCAGCAGCTCCGCTCGAGTCACCGGGGAGCTGTTTTTT. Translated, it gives CASSSARVTGELFF.

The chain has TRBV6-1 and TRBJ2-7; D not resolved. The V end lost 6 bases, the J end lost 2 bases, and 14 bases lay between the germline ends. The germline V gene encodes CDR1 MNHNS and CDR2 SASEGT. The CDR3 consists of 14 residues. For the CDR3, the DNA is TGTGCCAGCAGCTCAATTGTGTACACCTACGAGCAGTACTTC. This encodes CASSSIVYTYEQYF.

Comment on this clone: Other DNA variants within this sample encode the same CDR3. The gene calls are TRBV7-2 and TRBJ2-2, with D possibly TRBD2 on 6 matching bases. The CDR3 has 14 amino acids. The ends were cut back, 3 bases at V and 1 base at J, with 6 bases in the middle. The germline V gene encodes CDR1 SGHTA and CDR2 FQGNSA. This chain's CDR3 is CASSFSGNTGELFF. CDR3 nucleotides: TGTGCCAGCAGCTTTAGCGGGAACACCGGGGAGCTGTTTTTT. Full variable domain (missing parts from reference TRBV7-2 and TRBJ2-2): GAGVSQSPSNKVTEKGKDVELRCDPISGHTALYWYRQSLGQGLEFLIYFQGNSAPDKSGLPSDRFSAERTGGSVSTLTIQRTQQEDSAVYLCASSFSGNTGELFFGEGSRLTVL.

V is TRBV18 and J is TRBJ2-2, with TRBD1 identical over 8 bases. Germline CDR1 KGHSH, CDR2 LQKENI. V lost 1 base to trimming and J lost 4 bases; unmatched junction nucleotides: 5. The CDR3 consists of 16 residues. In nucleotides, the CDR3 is TGTGCCAGCTCACCACAAGCAGGGGGCGTCACCGGGGAGCTGTTTTTT. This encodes CASSPQAGGVTGELFF.

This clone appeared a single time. CDR3 sequence reads: CASTGPPNTGELFF. The CDR3 nucleotides are TGTGCCAGCACCGGACCGCCGAACACCGGGGAGCTGTTTTTT. The chain has TRBV2 and TRBJ2-2; D not certain. Germline CDR1 SNHLY, CDR2 FYNNEI. V lost 7 bases to trimming and J lost 0 bases, with 9 bases between them. CDR3 length: 14 amino acids.

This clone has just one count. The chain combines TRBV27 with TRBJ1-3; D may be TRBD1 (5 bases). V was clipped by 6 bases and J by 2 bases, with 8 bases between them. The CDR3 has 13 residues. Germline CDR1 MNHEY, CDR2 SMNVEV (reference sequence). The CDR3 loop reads CASRTGAGNTIYF. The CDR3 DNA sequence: TGTGCCAGCAGAACAGGTGCTGGAAACACCATATATTTT.

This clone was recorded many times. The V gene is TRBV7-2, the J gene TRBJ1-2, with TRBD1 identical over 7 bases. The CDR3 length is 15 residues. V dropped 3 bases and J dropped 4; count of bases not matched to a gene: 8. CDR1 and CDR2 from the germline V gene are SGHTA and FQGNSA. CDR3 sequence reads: CASSLTGQSTYGYTF. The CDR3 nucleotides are TGTGCCAGCAGCTTGACGGGACAGTCAACCTATGGCTACACCTTC.

The CDR3 coding sequence is TGCGCCAGCAGCTGGACTAGCGGAGCGACCGGCAATGAGCAGTTCTTC. Translation: CASSWTSGATGNEQFF. The chain combines TRBV5-1 with TRBJ2-1; 10 bases align to TRBD2. The CDR3 has 16 amino acids. J lost 6 bases, V lost 3 bases, and 9 bases had no gene match. Germline CDR1 is SGHRS and CDR2 is YFSETQ.

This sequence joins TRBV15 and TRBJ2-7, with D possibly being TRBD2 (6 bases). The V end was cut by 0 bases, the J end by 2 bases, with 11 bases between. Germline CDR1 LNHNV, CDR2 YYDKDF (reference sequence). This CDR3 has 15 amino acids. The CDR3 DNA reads TGTGCCACCAGCAGAGATCCGGGAGCCACCTACGAGCAGTACTTC. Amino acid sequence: CATSRDPGATYEQYF.

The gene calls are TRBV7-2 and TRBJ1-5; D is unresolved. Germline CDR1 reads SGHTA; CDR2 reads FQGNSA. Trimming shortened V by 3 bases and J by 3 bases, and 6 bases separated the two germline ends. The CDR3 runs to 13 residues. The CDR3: CASSFTDNQPQHF. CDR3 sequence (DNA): TGTGCCAGCAGCTTCACAGACAATCAGCCCCAGCATTTT.

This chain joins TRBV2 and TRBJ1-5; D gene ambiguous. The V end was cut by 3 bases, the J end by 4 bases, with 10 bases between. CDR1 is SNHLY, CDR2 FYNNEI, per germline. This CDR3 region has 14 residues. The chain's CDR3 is CASSELGANQPQHF. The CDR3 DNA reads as TGTGCCAGCAGTGAGTTAGGCGCGAATCAGCCCCAGCATTTT.

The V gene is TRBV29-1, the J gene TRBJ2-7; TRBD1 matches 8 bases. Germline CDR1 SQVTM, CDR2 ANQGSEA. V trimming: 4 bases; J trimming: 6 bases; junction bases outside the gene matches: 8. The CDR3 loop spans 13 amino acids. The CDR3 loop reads CSVVRGPSSEQYF. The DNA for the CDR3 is TGCAGCGTTGTCAGGGGGCCTTCGAGCGAGCAGTACTTC.

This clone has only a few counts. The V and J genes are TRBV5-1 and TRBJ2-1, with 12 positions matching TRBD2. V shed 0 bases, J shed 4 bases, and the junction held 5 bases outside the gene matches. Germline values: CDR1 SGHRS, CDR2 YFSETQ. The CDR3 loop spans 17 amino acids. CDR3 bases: TGCGCCAGCAGCTTGGGACTAGCGGGAGCCCAATACAATGAGCAGTTCTTC. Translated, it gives CASSLGLAGAQYNEQFF.

CDR3 region: CASSLGLGGYQETQYF. The CDR3 bases are TGCGCCAGCAGCTTGGGACTCGGGGGGTACCAAGAGACCCAGTACTTC. The J gene is TRBJ2-5, the V gene TRBV5-1; 7 bases line up with TRBD2. Germline lookup yields CDR1 SGHRS and CDR2 YFSETQ. V dropped 0 bases and J dropped 0; count of bases not matched to a gene: 5. This CDR3 comprises 16 residues.

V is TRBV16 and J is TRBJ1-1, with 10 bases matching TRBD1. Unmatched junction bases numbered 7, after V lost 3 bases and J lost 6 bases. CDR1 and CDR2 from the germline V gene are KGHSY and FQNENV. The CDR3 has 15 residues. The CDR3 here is CASSQRQGANPEAFF. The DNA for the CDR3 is TGTGCCAGCAGCCAGCGACAGGGGGCAAACCCTGAAGCTTTCTTT.

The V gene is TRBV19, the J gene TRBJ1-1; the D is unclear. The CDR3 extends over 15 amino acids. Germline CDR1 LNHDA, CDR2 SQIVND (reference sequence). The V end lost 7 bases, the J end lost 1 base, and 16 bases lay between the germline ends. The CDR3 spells CASNDLGKANTEAFF. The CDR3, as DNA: TGTGCCAGTAACGACCTAGGGAAGGCGAACACTGAAGCTTTCTTT.

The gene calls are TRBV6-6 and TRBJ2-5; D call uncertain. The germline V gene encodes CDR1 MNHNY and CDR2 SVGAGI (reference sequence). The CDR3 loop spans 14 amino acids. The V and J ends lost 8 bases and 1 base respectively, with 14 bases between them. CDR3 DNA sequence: TGTGCCAGCCCACTCAAGGCCGCCCAAGAGACCCAGTACTTC. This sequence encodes CASPLKAAQETQYF.

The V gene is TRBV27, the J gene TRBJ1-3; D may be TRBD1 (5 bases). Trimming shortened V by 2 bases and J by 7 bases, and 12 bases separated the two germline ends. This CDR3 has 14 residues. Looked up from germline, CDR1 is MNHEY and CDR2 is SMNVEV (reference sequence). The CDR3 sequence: CASSLGGTGNTIYF. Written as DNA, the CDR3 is TGTGCCAGCAGTTTAGGGGGGACGGGTAACACCATATATTTT.

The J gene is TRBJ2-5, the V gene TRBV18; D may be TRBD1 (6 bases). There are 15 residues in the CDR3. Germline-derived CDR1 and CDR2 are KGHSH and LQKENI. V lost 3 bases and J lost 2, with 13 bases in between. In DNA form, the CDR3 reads TGTGCCAGCTCACCTAACCGACAGGCACAAGAGACCCAGTACTTC. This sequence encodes CASSPNRQAQETQYF.

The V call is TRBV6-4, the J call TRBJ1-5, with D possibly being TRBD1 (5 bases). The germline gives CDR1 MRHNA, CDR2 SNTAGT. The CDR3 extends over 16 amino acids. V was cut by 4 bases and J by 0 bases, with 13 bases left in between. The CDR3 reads CASSAIGHYSNQPQHF. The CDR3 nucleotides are TGTGCCAGCAGTGCGATTGGACACTATAGCAATCAGCCCCAGCATTTT.

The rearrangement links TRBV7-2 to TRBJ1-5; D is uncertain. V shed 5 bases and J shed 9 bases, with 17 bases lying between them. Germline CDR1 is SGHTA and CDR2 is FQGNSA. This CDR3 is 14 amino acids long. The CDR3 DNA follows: TGTGCCAGCAGCCCCCAGGATCAGAAGGGGCCCCAGCATTTT. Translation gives CASSPQDQKGPQHF.

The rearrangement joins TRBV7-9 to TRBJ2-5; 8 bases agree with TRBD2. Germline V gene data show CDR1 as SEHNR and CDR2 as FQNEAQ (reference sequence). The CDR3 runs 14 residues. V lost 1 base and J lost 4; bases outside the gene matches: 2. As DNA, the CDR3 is TGTGCCAGCAGCTTAGTAGCGGGATCAGAGACCCAGTACTTC. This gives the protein CASSLVAGSETQYF.

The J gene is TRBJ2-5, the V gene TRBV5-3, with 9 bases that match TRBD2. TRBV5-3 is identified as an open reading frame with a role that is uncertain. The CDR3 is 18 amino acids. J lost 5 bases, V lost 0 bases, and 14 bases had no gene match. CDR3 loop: CARSLDPSRTSEWETQYF. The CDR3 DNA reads TGTGCCAGAAGCTTGGATCCATCTAGGACTAGCGAGTGGGAGACCCAGTACTTC.

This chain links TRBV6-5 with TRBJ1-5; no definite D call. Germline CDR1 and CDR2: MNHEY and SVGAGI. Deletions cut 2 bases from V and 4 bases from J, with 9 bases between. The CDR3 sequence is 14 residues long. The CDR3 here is CASSYGRKNQPQHF. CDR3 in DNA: TGTGCCAGCAGTTACGGCAGGAAAAATCAGCCCCAGCATTTT.

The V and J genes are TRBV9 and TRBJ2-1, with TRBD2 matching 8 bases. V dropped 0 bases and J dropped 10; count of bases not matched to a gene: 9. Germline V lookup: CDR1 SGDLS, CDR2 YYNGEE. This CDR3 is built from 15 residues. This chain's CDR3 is CASSVGSSGSVEQFF. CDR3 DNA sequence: TGTGCCAGCAGCGTAGGGTCTAGCGGGTCGGTCGAGCAGTTCTTC. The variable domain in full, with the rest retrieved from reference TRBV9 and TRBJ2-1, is DSGVTQTPKHLITATGQRVTLRCSPRSGDLSVYWYQQSLDQGLQFLIQYYNGEERAKGNILERFSAQQFPDLHSELNLSSLELGDSALYFCASSVGSSGSVEQFFGPGTRLTVL.